Detailed here is one T cell receptor (beta chain). Patients with Susac syndrome fulfilled recently defined diagnostic criteria for definite or probable disease. These data are taken from a study of CD8 T cells in Susac syndrome. Across the whole study: Patients with Susac syndrome who were sequenced included more than 5 with active disease and eight in remission. Treatment at blood withdrawal was none, corticosteroids, or intravenous immunoglobulin alone in Susac syndrome patients.

Germline-derived CDR1 and CDR2 are SGHTA and FQGTGA. J was trimmed by 3 bases and V by 1 base; bases with no gene match: 4. The CDR3 is 16 residues long. The RNA, about 0.45 to 1 ug, was put through reverse transcription using random hexamers. An immunoSEQ multiplex PCR amplified TCR beta CDR3 over 54 Vbeta and 13 Jbeta. TCRdb itself ran the immunoSEQ multiplex PCR reads through MiXCR, one entry per CDR3 protein. The table has roughly 150,000 distinct CDR3 sequences, 85% to 95% seen once; the top ten hold 0.16%. Sequencing was performed on CD4+ T cells from PBMCs. The rearrangement joins TRBV7-3 to TRBJ2-1; 9 bases are a match to TRBD1. This clonotype was sampled from a human donor with Susac syndrome. The CDR3 protein is CASSLNSGQGYNEQFF. The CDR3 coding sequence is TGTGCCAGCAGCTTAAACTCGGGACAGGGCTACAATGAGCAGTTCTTC.